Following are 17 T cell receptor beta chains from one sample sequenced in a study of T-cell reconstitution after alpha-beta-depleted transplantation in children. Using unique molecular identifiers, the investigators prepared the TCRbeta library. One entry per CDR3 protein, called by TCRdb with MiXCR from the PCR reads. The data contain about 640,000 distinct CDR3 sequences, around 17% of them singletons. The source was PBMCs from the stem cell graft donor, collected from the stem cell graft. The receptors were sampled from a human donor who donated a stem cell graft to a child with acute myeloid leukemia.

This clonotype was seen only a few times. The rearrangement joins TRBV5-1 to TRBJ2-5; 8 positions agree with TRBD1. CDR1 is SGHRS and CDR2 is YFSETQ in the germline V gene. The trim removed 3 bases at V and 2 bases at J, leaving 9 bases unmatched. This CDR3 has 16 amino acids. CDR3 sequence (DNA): TGCGCCAGCAGCTCGATGAGGACAGGGCTTCAAGAGACCCAGTACTTC. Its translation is CASSSMRTGLQETQYF.

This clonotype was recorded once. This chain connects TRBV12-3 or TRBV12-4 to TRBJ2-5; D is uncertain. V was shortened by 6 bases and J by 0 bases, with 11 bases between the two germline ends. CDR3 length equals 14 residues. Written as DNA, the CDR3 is TGTGCCAGCAGCCCCCGCCGGAACCAAGAGACCCAGTACTTC. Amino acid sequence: CASSPRRNQETQYF.

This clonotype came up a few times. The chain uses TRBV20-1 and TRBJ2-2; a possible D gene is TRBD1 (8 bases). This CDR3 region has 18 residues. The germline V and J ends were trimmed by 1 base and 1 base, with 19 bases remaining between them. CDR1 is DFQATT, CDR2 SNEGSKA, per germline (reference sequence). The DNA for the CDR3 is TGCAGTGCTAGAGGATCCTGGGGGGGGACAGGGAACACCGGGGAGCTGTTTTTT. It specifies CSARGSWGGTGNTGELFF.

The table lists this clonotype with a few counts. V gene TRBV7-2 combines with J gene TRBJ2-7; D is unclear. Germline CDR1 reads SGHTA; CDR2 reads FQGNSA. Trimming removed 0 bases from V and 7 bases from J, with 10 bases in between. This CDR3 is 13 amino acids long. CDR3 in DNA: TGTGCCAGCAGCTTAGCGTGGGTTGGGGAGCAGTACTTC. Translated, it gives CASSLAWVGEQYF.

Written as DNA, the CDR3 is TGTGCCAGCAGCTTAGCGGCTGCAGGGTACACCGGGGAGCTGTTTTTT. Its translation is CASSLAAAGYTGELFF. The V gene is TRBV7-2, the J gene TRBJ2-2; tentatively, D is TRBD1 (5 bases). V lost 0 bases and J 3 bases, leaving 11 bases between the germline ends. The CDR3 has 16 residues. The V gene's germline CDR1 is SGHTA and CDR2 FQGNSA.

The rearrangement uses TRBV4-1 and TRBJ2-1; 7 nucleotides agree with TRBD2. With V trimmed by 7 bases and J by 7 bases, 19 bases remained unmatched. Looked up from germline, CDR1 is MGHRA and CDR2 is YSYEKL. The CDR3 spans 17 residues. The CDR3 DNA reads TGCGCCAGCACGGAGCGGCTAGCGGTTTTAAAAGGGAATGAGCAGTTCTTC. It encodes CASTERLAVLKGNEQFF.

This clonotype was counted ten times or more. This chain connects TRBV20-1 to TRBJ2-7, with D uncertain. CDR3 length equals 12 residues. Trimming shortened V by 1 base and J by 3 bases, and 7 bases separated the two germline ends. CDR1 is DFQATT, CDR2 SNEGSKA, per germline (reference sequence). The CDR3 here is CSARGVDYEQYF. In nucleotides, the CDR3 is TGCAGTGCTAGAGGGGTAGACTACGAGCAGTACTTC.

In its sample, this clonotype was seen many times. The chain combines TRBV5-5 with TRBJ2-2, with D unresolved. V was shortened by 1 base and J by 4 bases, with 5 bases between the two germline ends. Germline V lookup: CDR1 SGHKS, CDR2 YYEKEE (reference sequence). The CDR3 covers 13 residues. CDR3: CASSLSITGELFF. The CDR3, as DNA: TGTGCCAGCAGCTTGAGCATCACCGGGGAGCTGTTTTTT.

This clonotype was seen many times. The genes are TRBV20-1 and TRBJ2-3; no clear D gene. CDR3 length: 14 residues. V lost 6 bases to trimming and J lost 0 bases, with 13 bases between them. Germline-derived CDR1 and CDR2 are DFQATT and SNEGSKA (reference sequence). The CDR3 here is CSARWSVSTDTQYF. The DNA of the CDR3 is TGCAGTGCACGGTGGTCGGTTAGCACAGATACGCAGTATTTT.

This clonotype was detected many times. The CDR3: CASSRRTGTYEQYF. CDR3 nucleotide sequence: TGTGCCAGCAGTAGACGGACAGGGACCTACGAGCAGTACTTC. V and J are TRBV25-1 and TRBJ2-7; TRBD1 matches at 8 bases. Germline CDR1 is MGHDK and CDR2 is SYGVNS. CDR3 length: 14 residues. V lost 5 bases to trimming and J lost 2 bases; unmatched junction nucleotides: 5.

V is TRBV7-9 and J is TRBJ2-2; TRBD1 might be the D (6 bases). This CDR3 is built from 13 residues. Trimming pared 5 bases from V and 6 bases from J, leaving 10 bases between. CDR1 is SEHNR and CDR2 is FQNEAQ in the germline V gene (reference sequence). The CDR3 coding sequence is TGTGCCAGCAGCGCTACAGGGCCCGGGGAGCTGTTTTTT. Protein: CASSATGPGELFF.

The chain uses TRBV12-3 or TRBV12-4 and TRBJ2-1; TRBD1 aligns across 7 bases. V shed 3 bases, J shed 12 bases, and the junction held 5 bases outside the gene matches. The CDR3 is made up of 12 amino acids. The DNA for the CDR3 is TGTGCCAGCAGTTTTTTAACAGGGGTGCAGTTCTTC. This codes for CASSFLTGVQFF.

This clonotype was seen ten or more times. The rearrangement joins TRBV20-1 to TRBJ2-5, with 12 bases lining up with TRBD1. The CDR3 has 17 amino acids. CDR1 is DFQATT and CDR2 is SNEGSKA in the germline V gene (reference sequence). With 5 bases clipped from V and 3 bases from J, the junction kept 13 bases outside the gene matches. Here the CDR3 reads CSAGGGQGAFLEETQYF. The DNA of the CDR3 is TGCAGTGCTGGTGGGGGACAGGGGGCATTCTTGGAAGAGACCCAGTACTTC.

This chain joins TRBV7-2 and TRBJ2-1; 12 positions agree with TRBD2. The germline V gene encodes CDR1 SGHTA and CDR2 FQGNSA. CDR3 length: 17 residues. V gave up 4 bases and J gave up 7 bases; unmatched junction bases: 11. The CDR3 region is CASSSVPTSGGKNEQFF. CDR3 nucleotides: TGTGCCAGCAGCTCGGTCCCGACTAGCGGGGGTAAGAATGAGCAGTTCTTC.

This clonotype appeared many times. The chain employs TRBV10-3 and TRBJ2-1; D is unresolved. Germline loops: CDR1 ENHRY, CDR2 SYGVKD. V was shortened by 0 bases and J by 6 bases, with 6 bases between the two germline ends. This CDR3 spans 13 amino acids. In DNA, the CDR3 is TGTGCCATCAGTGAGTCGGGCGTCAATGAGCAGTTCTTC. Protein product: CAISESGVNEQFF.

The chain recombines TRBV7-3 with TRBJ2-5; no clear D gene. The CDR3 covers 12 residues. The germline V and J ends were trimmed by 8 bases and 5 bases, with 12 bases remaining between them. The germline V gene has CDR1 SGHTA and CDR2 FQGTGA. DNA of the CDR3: TGTGCCAGCGCCGGGCAGGAGGAGACCCAGTACTTC. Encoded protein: CASAGQEETQYF.

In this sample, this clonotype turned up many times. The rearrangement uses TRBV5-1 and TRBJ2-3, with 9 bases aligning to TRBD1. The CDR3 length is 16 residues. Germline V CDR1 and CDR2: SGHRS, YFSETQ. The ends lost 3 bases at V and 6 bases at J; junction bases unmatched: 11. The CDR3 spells CASSSVGTGSADTQYF. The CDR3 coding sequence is TGCGCCAGCAGCTCAGTAGGGACAGGGTCGGCGGATACGCAGTATTTT. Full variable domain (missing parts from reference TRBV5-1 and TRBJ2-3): KAGVTQTPRYLIKTRGQQVTLSCSPISGHRSVSWYQQTPGQGLQFLFEYFSETQRNKGNFPGRFSGRQFSNSRSEMNVSTLELGDSALYLCASSSVGTGSADTQYFGPGTRLTVL.